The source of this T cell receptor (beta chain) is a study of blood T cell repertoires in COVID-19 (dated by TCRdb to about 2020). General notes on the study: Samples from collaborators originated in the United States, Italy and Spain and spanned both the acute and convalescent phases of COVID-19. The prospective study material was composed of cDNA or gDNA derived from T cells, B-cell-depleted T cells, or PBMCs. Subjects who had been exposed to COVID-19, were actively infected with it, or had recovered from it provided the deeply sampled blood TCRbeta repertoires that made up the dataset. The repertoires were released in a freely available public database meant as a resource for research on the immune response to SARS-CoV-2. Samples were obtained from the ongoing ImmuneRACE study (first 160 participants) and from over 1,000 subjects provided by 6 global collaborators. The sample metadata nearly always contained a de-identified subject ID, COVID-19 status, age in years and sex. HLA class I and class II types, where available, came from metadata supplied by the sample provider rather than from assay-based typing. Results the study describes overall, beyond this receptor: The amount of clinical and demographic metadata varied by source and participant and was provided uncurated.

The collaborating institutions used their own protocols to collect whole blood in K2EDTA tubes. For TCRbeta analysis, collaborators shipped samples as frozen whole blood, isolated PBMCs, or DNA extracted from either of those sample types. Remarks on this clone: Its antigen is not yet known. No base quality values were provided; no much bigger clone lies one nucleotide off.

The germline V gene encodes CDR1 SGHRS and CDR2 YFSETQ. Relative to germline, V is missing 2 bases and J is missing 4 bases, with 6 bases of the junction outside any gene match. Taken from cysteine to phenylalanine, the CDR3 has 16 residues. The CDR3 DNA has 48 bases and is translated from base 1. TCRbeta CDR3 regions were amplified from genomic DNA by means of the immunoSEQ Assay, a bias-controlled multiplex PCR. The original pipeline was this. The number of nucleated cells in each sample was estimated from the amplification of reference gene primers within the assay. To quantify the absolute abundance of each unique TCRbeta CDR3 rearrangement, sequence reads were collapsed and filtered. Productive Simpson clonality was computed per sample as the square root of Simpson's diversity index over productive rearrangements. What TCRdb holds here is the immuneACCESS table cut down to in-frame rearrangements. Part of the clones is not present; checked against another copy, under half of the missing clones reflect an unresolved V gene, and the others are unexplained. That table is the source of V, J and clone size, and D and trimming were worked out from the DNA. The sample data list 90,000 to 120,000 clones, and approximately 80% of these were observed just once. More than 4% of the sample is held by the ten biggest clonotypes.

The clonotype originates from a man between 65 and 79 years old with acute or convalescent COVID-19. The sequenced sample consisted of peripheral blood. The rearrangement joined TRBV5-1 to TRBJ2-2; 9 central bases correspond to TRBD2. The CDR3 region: CASSLTAGGGTGELFF. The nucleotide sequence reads TGCGCCAGCAGCTTAACAGCGGGGGGAGGCACCGGGGAGCTGTTTTTT.